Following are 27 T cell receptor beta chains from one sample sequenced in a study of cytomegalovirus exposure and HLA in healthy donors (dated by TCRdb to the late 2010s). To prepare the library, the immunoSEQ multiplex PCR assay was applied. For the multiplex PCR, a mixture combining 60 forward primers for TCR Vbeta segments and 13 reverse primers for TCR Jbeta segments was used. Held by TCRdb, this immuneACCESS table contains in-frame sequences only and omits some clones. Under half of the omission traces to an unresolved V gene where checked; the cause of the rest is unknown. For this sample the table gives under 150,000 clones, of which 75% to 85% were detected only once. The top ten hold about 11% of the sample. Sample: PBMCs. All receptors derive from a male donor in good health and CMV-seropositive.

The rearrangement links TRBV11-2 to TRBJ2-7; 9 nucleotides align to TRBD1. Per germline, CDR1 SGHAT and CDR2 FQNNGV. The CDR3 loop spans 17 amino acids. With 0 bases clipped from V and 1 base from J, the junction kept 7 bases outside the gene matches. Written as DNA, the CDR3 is TGTGCCAGCAGCTTAGATCGGGGACAGGGCGGATCCTACGAGCAGTACTTC. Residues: CASSLDRGQGGSYEQYF.

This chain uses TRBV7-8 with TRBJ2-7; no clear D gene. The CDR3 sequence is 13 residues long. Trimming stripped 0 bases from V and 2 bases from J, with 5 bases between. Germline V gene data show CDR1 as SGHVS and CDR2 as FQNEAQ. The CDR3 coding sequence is TGTGCCAGCAGCTTAGCAGAGCCCTACGAGCAGTACTTC. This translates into CASSLAEPYEQYF.

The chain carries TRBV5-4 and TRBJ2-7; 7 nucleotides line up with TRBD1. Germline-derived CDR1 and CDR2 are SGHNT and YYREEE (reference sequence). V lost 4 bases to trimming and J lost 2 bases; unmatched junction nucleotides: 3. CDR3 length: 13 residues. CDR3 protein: CASSRDSAYEQYF. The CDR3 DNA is TGTGCCAGCAGCCGGGACAGCGCCTACGAGCAGTACTTC.

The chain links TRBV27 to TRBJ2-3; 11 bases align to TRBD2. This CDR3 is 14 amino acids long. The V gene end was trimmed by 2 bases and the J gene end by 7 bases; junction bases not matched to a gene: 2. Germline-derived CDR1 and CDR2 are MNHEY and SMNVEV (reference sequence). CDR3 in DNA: TGTGCCAGCAGTTTACAGACTAGCGGGAATACGCAGTATTTT. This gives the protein CASSLQTSGNTQYF.

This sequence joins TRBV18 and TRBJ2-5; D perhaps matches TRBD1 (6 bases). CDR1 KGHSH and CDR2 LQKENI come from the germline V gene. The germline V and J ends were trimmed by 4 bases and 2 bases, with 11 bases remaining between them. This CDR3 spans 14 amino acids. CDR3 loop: CASSLFTGQETQYF. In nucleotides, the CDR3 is TGTGCCAGCTCACTATTCACAGGGCAAGAGACCCAGTACTTC.

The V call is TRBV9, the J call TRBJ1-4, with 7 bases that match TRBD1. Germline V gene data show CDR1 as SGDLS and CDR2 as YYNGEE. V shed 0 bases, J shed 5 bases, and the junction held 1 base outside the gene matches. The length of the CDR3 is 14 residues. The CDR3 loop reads CASSVGDRNEKLFF. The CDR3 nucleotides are TGTGCCAGCAGCGTAGGGGACAGAAATGAAAAACTGTTTTTT.

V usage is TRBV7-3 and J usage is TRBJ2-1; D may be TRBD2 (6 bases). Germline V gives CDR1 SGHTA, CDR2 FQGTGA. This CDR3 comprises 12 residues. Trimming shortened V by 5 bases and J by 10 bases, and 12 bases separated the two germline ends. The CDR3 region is CASSPPRGEQFF. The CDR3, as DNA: TGTGCCAGCAGCCCTCCACGGGGGGAGCAGTTCTTC. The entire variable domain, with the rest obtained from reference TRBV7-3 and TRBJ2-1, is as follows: GAGVSQTPSNKVTEKGKYVELRCDPISGHTALYWYRQSLGQGPEFLIYFQGTGAADDSGLPNDRFFAVRPEGSVSTLKIQRTERGDSAVYLCASSPPRGEQFFGPGTRLTVL.

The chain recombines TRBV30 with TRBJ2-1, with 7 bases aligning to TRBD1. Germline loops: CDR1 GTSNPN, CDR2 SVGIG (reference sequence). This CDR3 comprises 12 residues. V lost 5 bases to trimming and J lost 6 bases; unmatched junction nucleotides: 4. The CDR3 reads CAWGGQLNEQFF. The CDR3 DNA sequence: TGTGCCTGGGGGGGACAGCTCAATGAGCAGTTCTTC.

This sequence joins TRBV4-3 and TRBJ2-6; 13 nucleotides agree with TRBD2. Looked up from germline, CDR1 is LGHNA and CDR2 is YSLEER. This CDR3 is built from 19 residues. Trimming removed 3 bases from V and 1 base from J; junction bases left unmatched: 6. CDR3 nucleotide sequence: TGCGCCAGCAGCCAGGTTGGACTAGCGGGAGCGTCTGGGGCCAACGTCCTGACTTTC. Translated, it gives CASSQVGLAGASGANVLTF.

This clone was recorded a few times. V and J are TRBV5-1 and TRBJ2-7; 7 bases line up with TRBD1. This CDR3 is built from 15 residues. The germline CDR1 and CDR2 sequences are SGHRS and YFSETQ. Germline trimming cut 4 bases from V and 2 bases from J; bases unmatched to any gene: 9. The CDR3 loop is CASSLNTGDAYEQYF. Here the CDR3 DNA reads TGCGCCAGCAGCCTCAACACAGGGGACGCCTACGAGCAGTACTTC.

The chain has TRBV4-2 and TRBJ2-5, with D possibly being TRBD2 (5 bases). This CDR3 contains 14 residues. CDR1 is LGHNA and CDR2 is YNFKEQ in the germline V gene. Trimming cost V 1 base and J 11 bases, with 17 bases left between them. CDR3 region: CASSQVGEAREQYF. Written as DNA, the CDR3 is TGTGCCAGCAGCCAAGTGGGAGAGGCAAGGGAGCAGTACTTC.

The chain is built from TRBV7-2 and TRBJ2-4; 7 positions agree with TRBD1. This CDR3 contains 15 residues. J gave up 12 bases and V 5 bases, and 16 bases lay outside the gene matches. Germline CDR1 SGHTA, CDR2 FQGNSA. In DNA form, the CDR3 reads TGTGCCAGCAGCCGACTCGGACAACAAAGGGACAGTCAGTACTTC. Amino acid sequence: CASSRLGQQRDSQYF.

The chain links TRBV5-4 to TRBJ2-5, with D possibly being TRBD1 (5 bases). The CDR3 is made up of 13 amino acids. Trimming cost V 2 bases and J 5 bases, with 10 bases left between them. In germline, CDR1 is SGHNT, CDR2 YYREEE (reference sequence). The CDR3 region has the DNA TGTGCCAGCAGCTTCTGGGGCTGGGAGACCCAGTACTTC. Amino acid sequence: CASSFWGWETQYF. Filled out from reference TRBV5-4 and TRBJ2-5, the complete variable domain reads ETGVTQSPTHLIKTRGQQVTLRCSSQSGHNTVSWYQQALGQGPQFIFQYYREEENGRGNFPPRFSGLQFPNYSSELNVNALELDDSALYLCASSFWGWETQYFGPGTRLLVL.

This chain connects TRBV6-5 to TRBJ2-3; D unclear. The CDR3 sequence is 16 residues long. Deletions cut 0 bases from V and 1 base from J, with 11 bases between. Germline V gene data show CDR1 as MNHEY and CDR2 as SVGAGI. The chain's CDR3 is CASSYSPTSGTDTQYF. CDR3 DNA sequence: TGTGCCAGCAGTTACTCGCCCACGTCGGGCACAGATACGCAGTATTTT.

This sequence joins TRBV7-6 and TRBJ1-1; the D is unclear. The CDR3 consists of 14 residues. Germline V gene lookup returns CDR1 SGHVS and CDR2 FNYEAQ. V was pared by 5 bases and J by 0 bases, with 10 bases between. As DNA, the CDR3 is TGTGCCAGCAGCGCGACTCCTCTGAACACTGAAGCTTTCTTT. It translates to CASSATPLNTEAFF.

This CDR3 is CASRLGNSGTLSYNEQFF. CDR3 DNA: TGCGCCAGCAGGCTGGGTAATAGCGGGACTCTTTCCTACAATGAGCAGTTCTTC. The chain links TRBV5-1 to TRBJ2-1, with TRBD2 identical over 8 bases. V shed 5 bases, J shed 1 base, and the junction held 14 bases outside the gene matches. Per germline, CDR1 SGHRS and CDR2 YFSETQ. The CDR3 loop spans 18 amino acids. Using reference TRBV5-1 and TRBJ2-1 for the parts outside the CDR3, the full variable domain is KAGVTQTPRYLIKTRGQQVTLSCSPISGHRSVSWYQQTPGQGLQFLFEYFSETQRNKGNFPGRFSGRQFSNSRSEMNVSTLELGDSALYLCASRLGNSGTLSYNEQFFGPGTRLTVL.

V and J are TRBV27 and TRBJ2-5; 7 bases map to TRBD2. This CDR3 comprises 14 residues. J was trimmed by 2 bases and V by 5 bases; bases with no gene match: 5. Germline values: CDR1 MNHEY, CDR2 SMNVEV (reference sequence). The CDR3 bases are TGTGCCAGCAGTCCGGCGGGAGTGCAAGAGACCCAGTACTTC. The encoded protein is CASSPAGVQETQYF.

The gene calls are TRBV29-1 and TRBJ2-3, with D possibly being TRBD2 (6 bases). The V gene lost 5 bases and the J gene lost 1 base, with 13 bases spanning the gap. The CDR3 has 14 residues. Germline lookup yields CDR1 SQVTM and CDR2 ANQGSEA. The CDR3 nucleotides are TGCAGCGTTACGATAGCGGACGGCACAGATACGCAGTATTTT. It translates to CSVTIADGTDTQYF.

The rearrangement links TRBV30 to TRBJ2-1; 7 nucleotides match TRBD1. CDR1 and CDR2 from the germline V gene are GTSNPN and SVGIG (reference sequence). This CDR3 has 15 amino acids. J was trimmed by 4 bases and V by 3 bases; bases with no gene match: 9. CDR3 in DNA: TGTGCCTGGAGACCTACAGGGGTAGGTTACAATGAGCAGTTCTTC. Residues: CAWRPTGVGYNEQFF.

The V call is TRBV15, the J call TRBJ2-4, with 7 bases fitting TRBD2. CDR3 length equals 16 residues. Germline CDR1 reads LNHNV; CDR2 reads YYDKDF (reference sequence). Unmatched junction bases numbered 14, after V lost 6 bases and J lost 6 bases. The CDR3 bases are TGTGCCACCAGGGCAAACGCGGCTAGCGGCCTAAACATTCAGTACTTC. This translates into CATRANAASGLNIQYF. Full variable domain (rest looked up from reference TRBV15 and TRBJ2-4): DAMVIQNPRYQVTQFGKPVTLSCSQTLNHNVMYWYQQKSSQAPKLLFHYYDKDFNNEADTPDNFQSRRPNTSFCFLDIRSPGLGDTAMYLCATRANAASGLNIQYFGAGTRLSVL.

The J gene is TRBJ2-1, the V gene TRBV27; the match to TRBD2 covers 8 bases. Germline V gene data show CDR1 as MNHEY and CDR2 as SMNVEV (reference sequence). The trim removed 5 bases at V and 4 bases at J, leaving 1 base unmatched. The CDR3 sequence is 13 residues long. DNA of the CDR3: TGTGCCAGCAGTGGGACTAGATACAATGAGCAGTTCTTC. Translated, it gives CASSGTRYNEQFF.

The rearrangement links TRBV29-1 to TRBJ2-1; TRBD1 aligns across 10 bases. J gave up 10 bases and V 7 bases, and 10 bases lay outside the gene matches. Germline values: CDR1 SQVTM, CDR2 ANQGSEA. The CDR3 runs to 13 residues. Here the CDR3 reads CSACRTGGGEQFF. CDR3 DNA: TGCAGCGCCTGCCGGACAGGGGGGGGCGAGCAGTTCTTC.

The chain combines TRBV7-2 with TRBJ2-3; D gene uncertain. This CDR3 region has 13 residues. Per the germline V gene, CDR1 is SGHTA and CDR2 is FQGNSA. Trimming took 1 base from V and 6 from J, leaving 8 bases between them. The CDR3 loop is CASSLVGPDTQYF. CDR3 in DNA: TGTGCCAGCAGCTTAGTTGGCCCGGATACGCAGTATTTT.

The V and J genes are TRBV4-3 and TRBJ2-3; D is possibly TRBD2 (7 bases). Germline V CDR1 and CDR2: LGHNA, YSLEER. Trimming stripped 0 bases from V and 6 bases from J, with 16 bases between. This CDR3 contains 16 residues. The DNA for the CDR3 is TGCGCCAGCAGCCAAGATCCGGGGGGCGGGTGGGATACGCAGTATTTT. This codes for CASSQDPGGGWDTQYF.

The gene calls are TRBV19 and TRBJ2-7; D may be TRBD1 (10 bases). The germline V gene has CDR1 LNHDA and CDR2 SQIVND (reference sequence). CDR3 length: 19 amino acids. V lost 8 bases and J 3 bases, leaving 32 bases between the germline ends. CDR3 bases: TGTGCCAGTCCCATGACAGGGGGCGGGGGGGCTAGCGGAGGCTACGAGCAGTACTTC. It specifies CASPMTGGGGASGGYEQYF.

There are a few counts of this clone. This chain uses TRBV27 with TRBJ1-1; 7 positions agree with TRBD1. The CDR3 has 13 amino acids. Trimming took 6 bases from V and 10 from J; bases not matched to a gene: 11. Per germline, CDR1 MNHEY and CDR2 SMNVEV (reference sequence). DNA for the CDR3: TGTGCCAGCAGCCAATACCCGACAGGGTTAGCTTTCTTT. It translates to CASSQYPTGLAFF.

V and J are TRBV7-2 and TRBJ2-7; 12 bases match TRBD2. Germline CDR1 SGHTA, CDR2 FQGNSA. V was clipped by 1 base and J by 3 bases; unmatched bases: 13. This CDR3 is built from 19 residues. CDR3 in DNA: TGTGCCAGCAGCTTAGAAGCTAGCGGGAGGGCCGGGCGGAACTACGAGCAGTACTTC. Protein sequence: CASSLEASGRAGRNYEQYF.